This T cell receptor beta chain is from a study of blood T cell repertoires in COVID-19. Study-wide context: Samples taken during acute and convalescent COVID-19 were collected in the United States, Italy and Spain. Sample material is recorded as cDNA or gDNA derived from T cells, B-cell-depleted T cells, or PBMCs.

Methods used by the authors: Counts of nucleated cells, estimated from reference gene primer amplification, were obtained. Only in-frame clones appear in the TCRdb table, and some are missing; sequencing was by immunoSEQ multiplex PCR. V and J calls and clone size are those listed in that table; D and trimming were worked out from the DNA. The data hold 130,000 or so clones, with about four fifths observed a single time. This CDR3 spans 15 amino acids. The germline gives CDR1 SGHTA, CDR2 FQGNSA. The V gene end was trimmed by 3 bases and the J gene end by 10 bases; junction bases not matched to a gene: 12.

The sample comprised peripheral blood. V is TRBV7-2 and J is TRBJ1-1; TRBD1 matches 9 bases. This clonotype was sampled from a man in his 60s with active or convalescent COVID-19. The CDR3 sequence is CASSFLQGARFGAFF. The CDR3 DNA sequence: TGTGCCAGCAGCTTTCTACAGGGGGCGCGGTTCGGAGCTTTCTTT.